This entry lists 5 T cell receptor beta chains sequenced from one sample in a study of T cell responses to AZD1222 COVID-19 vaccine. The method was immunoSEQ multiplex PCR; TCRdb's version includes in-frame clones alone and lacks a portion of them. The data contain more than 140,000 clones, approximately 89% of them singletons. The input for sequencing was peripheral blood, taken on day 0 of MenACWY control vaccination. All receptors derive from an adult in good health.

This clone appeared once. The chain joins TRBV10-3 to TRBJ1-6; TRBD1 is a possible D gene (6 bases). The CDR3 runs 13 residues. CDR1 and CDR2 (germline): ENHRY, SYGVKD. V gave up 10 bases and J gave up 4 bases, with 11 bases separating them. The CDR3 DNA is TGTGCCACCAGGACAGCATATAATTCACCCCTCCACTTT. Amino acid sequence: CATRTAYNSPLHF.

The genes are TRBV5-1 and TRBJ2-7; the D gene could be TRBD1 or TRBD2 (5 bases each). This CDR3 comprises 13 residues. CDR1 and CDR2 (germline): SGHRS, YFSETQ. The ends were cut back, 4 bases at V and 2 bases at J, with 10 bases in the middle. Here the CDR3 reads CASSRDVPYEQYF. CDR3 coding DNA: TGCGCCAGCAGCCGGGACGTCCCCTACGAGCAGTACTTC.

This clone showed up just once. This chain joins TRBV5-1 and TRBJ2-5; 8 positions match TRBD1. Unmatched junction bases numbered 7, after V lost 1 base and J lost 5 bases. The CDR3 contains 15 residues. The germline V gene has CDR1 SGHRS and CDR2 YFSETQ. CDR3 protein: CASSLRQGFVETQYF. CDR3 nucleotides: TGCGCCAGCAGCTTGCGACAGGGGTTTGTTGAGACCCAGTACTTC. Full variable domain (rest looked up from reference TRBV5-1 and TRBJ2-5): KAGVTQTPRYLIKTRGQQVTLSCSPISGHRSVSWYQQTPGQGLQFLFEYFSETQRNKGNFPGRFSGRQFSNSRSEMNVSTLELGDSALYLCASSLRQGFVETQYFGPGTRLLVL.

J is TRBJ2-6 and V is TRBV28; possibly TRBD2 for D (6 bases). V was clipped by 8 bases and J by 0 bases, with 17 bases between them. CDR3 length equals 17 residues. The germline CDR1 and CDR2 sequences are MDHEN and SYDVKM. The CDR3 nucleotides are TGTGCCAGCTCTCCCCGGGGAGGTAGCTCTGGGGCCAACGTCCTGACTTTC. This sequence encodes CASSPRGGSSGANVLTF.

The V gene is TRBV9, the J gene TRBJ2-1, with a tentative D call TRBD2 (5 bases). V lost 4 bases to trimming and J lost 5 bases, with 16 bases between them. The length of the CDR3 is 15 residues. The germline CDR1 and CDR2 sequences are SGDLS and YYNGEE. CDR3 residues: CASSREDWRDNEQFF. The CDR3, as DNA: TGTGCCAGCAGCCGTGAGGACTGGCGAGACAATGAGCAGTTCTTC.